The rows below give T cell receptor beta chains drawn from one sample of a study of spatial heterogeneity in lung cancer. TCRdb re-called the 5' RACE reads through MiXCR, storing one row per CDR3 protein. The sample records some 83,000 distinct CDR3 sequences, approximately 8.1% being singletons. The source was PBMCs, collected at surgery. The source is a male donor with early-stage non-small cell lung cancer. Both conserved end residues are part of each CDR3. A D gene is named only where the DNA matches it firmly. Some rows have no size entry. The others give once, few or many, or a class for an expanded clone.

D	size	V	J	CDR3	DNA
-	-	TRBV6-1	TRBJ2-7	CASSEVCEQYF	TGTGCCAGCAGTGAGGTCTGCGAGCAGTACTTC
TRBD1	many	TRBV10-3	TRBJ2-2	CAIGSGTGPGELFF	TGTGCCATCGGATCCGGGACAGGGCCCGGGGAGCTGTTTTTT
-	-	TRBV4-2	TRBJ2-7	CVSSPWGETYEQYF	TGTGTCAGCAGCCCGTGGGGTGAAACCTACGAGCAGTACTTC
-	many	TRBV12-3/TRBV12-4	TRBJ2-3	CASSLGQGAVSSTDTQYF	TGTGCCAGCAGTTTAGGACAAGGGGCGGTTTCTAGCACAGATACGCAGTATTTT
-	many	TRBV4-1	TRBJ2-7	CASSQDRGLNEQYF	TGCGCCAGCAGCCAAGATAGGGGACTGAACGAGCAGTACTTC
TRBD2	many	TRBV4-1	TRBJ2-1	CASSPLLGLAQSLSYNEQFF	TGCGCCAGCAGCCCCCTCCTAGGACTAGCTCAATCTCTATCCTACAATGAGCAGTTCTTC
-	few	TRBV18	TRBJ2-2	CASSPRISSSTGELFF	TGTGCCAGCTCACCACGAATAAGTAGCTCGACCGGGGAGCTGTTTTTT
-	few	TRBV5-8	TRBJ2-3	CASSSPGAQGTDTQYF	TGTGCCAGCAGCTCACCAGGGGCCCAGGGCACAGATACGCAGTATTTT
-	many	TRBV6-5	TRBJ1-1	CASWTVNTEAFF	TGTGCCAGCTGGACAGTCAACACTGAAGCTTTCTTT
-	many	TRBV11-2	TRBJ2-7	CASSLASIPAYEQYF	TGTGCCAGCAGCTTAGCTTCAATCCCCGCCTACGAGCAGTACTTC
TRBD1	many	TRBV29-1	TRBJ1-2	CSVEPWTGGYGYTF	TGCAGCGTTGAACCTTGGACAGGAGGCTATGGCTACACCTTC
-	many	TRBV5-1	TRBJ1-3	CASSSRQGGTTIYF	TGCGCCAGCAGCTCCCGCCAGGGAGGTACCACCATATATTTT
-	-	TRBV6-1	TRBJ1-1	CASSLLVEDTEAFF	TGTGCCAGCAGTCTGCTGGTGGAGGACACTGAAGCTTTCTTT
TRBD2	few	TRBV5-4	TRBJ2-1	CASSRGPTSGAYNEQFF	TGTGCCAGCAGCCGTGGGCCGACTAGCGGGGCCTACAATGAGCAGTTCTTC
-	many	TRBV7-8	TRBJ1-5	CASSLGRGNQPQHF	TGTGCCAGCAGCTTAGGTAGGGGGAATCAGCCCCAGCATTTT
-	many	TRBV10-2	TRBJ2-7	CASGLLRTYEQYF	TGCGCCAGCGGTCTTCTGCGTACCTACGAGCAGTACTTC
-	many	TRBV7-9	TRBJ1-1	CASRRVESEAFF	TGTGCCAGCAGGCGGGTCGAGTCTGAAGCTTTCTTT
-	many	TRBV6-2/TRBV6-3	TRBJ2-7	CASSRTYEQYF	TGTGCCAGCAGCCGAACCTACGAGCAGTACTTC
-	few	TRBV30	TRBJ1-1	CAWSPLGRGRTEAFF	TGTGCCTGGAGTCCCTTAGGGCGAGGGAGGACTGAAGCTTTCTTT
TRBD2	once	TRBV12-3/TRBV12-4	TRBJ2-5	CASSLRLAVNKPETQYF	TGTGCCAGCAGTTTAAGACTAGCGGTCAACAAGCCAGAGACCCAGTACTTC
TRBD2	many	TRBV10-3	TRBJ2-2	CAINPGLAGGPGTGELFF	TGTGCCATCAATCCGGGACTAGCGGGAGGGCCCGGTACCGGGGAGCTGTTTTTT
TRBD2	many	TRBV20-1	TRBJ2-1	CSARDTGTSGSWEQFF	TGCAGTGCTAGAGACACCGGGACTAGCGGGAGCTGGGAGCAGTTCTTC
TRBD1	-	TRBV12-3/TRBV12-4	TRBJ1-4	CASSRAGGSNEKLFF	TGTGCCAGCAGCCGGGCAGGGGGCTCTAATGAAAAACTGTTTTTT
-	-	TRBV6-5	TRBJ2-1	CASSYHTTSPTEQFF	TGTGCCAGCAGTTACCACACTACTAGTCCCACTGAGCAGTTCTTC
-	many	TRBV20-1	TRBJ2-1	CSARGSRLVNEQFF	TGCAGTGCCCGAGGGAGTCGCCTCGTCAATGAGCAGTTCTTC
-	many	TRBV5-1	TRBJ2-2	CASSLDAPSTGELFF	TGCGCCAGCAGTCTCGACGCCCCCTCCACCGGGGAGCTGTTTTTT
TRBD2	many	TRBV5-1	TRBJ2-7	CASSSTGGSNEQYF	TGCGCCAGCAGCTCGACGGGGGGGAGCAACGAGCAGTACTTC
-	many	TRBV14	TRBJ1-1	CASSPRANTEAFF	TGTGCCAGCAGCCCCCGAGCGAACACTGAAGCTTTCTTT
-	many	TRBV20-1	TRBJ2-1	CSARAGAFNEQFF	TGCAGTGCTAGGGCGGGGGCCTTCAATGAGCAGTTCTTC
TRBD2	-	TRBV4-3	TRBJ2-3	CASSQDLAGVTDTQYF	TGCGCCAGCAGCCAAGATCTGGCGGGAGTAACAGATACGCAGTATTTT
TRBD1	-	TRBV2	TRBJ1-5	CASRAGTGAPNQPQHF	TGTGCCAGCAGGGCCGGGACAGGGGCCCCCAATCAGCCCCAGCATTTT
TRBD1	many	TRBV12-3/TRBV12-4	TRBJ1-2	CASTADRVHGYTF	TGTGCCAGCACCGCCGACAGGGTGCATGGCTACACCTTC
-	many	TRBV27	TRBJ1-6	CASSAGQVFSSPLHF	TGTGCCAGCAGTGCGGGACAAGTTTTTAGTTCACCCCTCCACTTT
-	many	TRBV4-3	TRBJ1-2	CASSLEVGSLYGYTF	TGCGCCAGCAGCCTGGAGGTAGGGAGCCTCTATGGCTACACCTTC
TRBD2	-	TRBV7-2	TRBJ2-7	CASSSRGTSGYEQYF	TGTGCCAGCAGCTCAAGGGGGACTAGCGGATACGAGCAGTACTTC
TRBD1	many	TRBV19	TRBJ2-1	CASSIADRATYNEQFF	TGTGCCAGTAGTATAGCTGACAGGGCGACCTACAATGAGCAGTTCTTC
TRBD2	-	TRBV7-9	TRBJ2-1	CASSPRGLAGGPRNEQFF	TGTGCCAGCAGCCCCCGAGGACTAGCGGGAGGGCCTCGGAATGAGCAGTTCTTC
TRBD2	many	TRBV5-6	TRBJ2-5	CASSTPGLAGGPETQYF	TGTGCCAGCAGCACCCCCGGACTAGCGGGAGGGCCTGAGACCCAGTACTTC
-	many	TRBV9	TRBJ2-3	CASSAGGYSSTDTQYF	TGTGCCAGCAGCGCCGGGGGTTATTCTAGCACAGATACGCAGTATTTT
TRBD1	many	TRBV5-4	TRBJ1-2	CASNRGGSYGYTF	TGTGCCAGCAACCGAGGGGGCTCCTATGGCTACACCTTC
TRBD1	-	TRBV30	TRBJ1-1	CAWSGGQGSTEAFF	TGTGCCTGGAGTGGTGGACAGGGGAGCACTGAAGCTTTCTTT
-	-	TRBV7-2	TRBJ2-2	CASSLGTNTGELFF	TGTGCCAGCAGCTTAGGGACGAACACCGGGGAGCTGTTTTTT
-	few	TRBV6-6	TRBJ1-5	CASSPPGAGRLESNQPQHF	TGTGCCAGCAGCCCGCCGGGGGCAGGGAGGTTGGAAAGCAATCAGCCCCAGCATTTT
-	many	TRBV20-1	TRBJ1-5	CSATLGGNQPQHF	TGCAGTGCTACATTAGGGGGCAATCAGCCCCAGCATTTT
-	many	TRBV3-1	TRBJ2-3	CASSQEGSGDSTQYF	TGTGCCAGCAGCCAAGAGGGCTCCGGGGACTCCACGCAGTATTTT
-	many	TRBV27	TRBJ2-3	CASRSLSLGLGRGNTDTQYF	TGTGCCAGCAGATCACTGAGTTTGGGGCTTGGACGGGGGAACACAGATACGCAGTATTTT
-	many	TRBV11-2	TRBJ1-3	CASSSPFTYTNSGNTIYF	TGTGCCAGCAGCTCACCCTTCACATACACTAACTCTGGAAACACCATATATTTT
-	-	TRBV24-1	TRBJ2-2	CATRTGPPTGELFF	TGTGCCACCAGGACCGGGCCCCCCACCGGGGAGCTGTTTTTT
-	many	TRBV10-3	TRBJ2-7	CAITQALGPGYEQYF	TGTGCCATCACCCAGGCCCTGGGCCCTGGTTACGAGCAGTACTTC
-	-	TRBV12-3/TRBV12-4	TRBJ1-1	CASSLRYTEAFF	TGTGCCAGCAGTCTCAGATACACTGAAGCTTTCTTT
TRBD1	many	TRBV20-1	TRBJ1-2	CSARVDRDKYGYTF	TGCAGTGCTAGAGTGGACAGGGATAAGTATGGCTACACCTTC
-	many	TRBV5-1	TRBJ1-5	CASSLQPRVSNQPQHF	TGCGCCAGCAGCCTACAACCCAGGGTTTCTAATCAGCCCCAGCATTTT
-	-	TRBV3-1	TRBJ1-1	CASSQGGAPTEAFF	TGTGCCAGCAGCCAAGGGGGGGCTCCCACCGAGGCTTTCTTT
TRBD2	few	TRBV19	TRBJ2-7	CASSPTGLPVEQYF	TGTGCCAGTAGTCCCACGGGACTACCGGTCGAGCAGTACTTC
-	many	TRBV28	TRBJ2-2	CASSLPGGPRLELFF	TGTGCCAGCAGTCTCCCCGGTGGGCCGCGGCTTGAGCTGTTTTTT
-	-	TRBV27	TRBJ1-6	CASSLSARFQRWSYNSPLHF	TGTGCCAGCAGTTTATCAGCTAGGTTCCAAAGATGGTCCTATAATTCACCCCTCCACTTT
-	few	TRBV3-1	TRBJ1-3	CASSQVWGRDGNTIYF	TGTGCCAGCAGCCAAGTATGGGGGAGAGATGGAAACACCATATATTTT
-	-	TRBV12-3/TRBV12-4	TRBJ1-1	CASSLGGGSGTEAFF	TGTGCCAGCAGTTTAGGGGGTGGGAGCGGCACTGAAGCTTTCTTT